These 8 T cell receptor beta chains share one sample of origin, sequenced in a study of shared clonotypes between healthy human individuals. Here immunoSEQ multiplex PCR was the method, and the copy in TCRdb shows in-frame clones only, minus some. The sample yields some 630,000 clones, roughly 70% seen once. The sequenced material came from memory CD4+ T cells sorted from blood. Noted subset: CD45RA-negative fraction. These receptors all come from a woman in her twenties or thirties in good health.

This clone showed up just a few times. The V and J genes are TRBV28 and TRBJ2-2; 11 bases agree with TRBD2. V lost 5 bases to trimming and J lost 3 bases; unmatched junction nucleotides: 14. Germline V CDR1 and CDR2: MDHEN, SYDVKM. The CDR3 has 19 residues. The CDR3 nucleotides are TGTGCCAGCAGTCCCCTTTCAGGGGGGACTAGCGGATACACCGGGGAGCTGTTTTTT. This translates into CASSPLSGGTSGYTGELFF.

Concerning this clone itself: At the DNA level, this CDR3 is encoded by other sequences in the same sample as well. The chain recombines TRBV30 with TRBJ2-7, with D hard to call. CDR3 size: 12 residues. CDR1 and CDR2 from the germline V gene are GTSNPN and SVGIG (reference sequence). Trimming shortened V by 0 bases and J by 3 bases, and 6 bases separated the two germline ends. The CDR3 nucleotides read TGTGCCTGGAGTGTACTTAGCTACGAGCAGTACTTC. This sequence encodes CAWSVLSYEQYF.

In this sample, this clone turned up once. The chain has TRBV4-1 and TRBJ1-2, with D tentatively TRBD1 (5 bases). The CDR3 runs to 14 residues. The V and J ends lost 0 bases and 7 bases respectively, with 12 bases between them. Germline lookup yields CDR1 MGHRA and CDR2 YSYEKL. The CDR3 protein is CASSQDRGGFGYTF. The DNA for the CDR3 is TGCGCCAGCAGCCAAGACCGCGGGGGTTTTGGCTACACCTTC.

The rearrangement uses TRBV6-6 and TRBJ2-3; either TRBD1 or TRBD2 may fit D (5 bases each). Trimming stripped 8 bases from V and 4 bases from J, with 13 bases between. There are 13 residues in the CDR3. Germline CDR1 and CDR2: MNHNY and SVGAGI (reference sequence). CDR3 sequence: CASGTSWADTQYF. The DNA of the CDR3 is TGTGCCAGCGGGACGAGTTGGGCAGATACGCAGTATTTT.

This chain links TRBV15 with TRBJ2-1; 9 bases fit TRBD1. Germline V gene sequence: CDR1 LNHNV, CDR2 YYDKDF (reference sequence). CDR3 size: 15 residues. The junction had 9 bases not matched to a gene; V was cut back by 9 bases and J by 3 bases. The CDR3 nucleotides read TGTGCCACAGGTACGGGACAGGGAAGCTACAATGAGCAGTTCTTC. Protein sequence: CATGTGQGSYNEQFF.

The chain carries TRBV7-6 and TRBJ2-7; TRBD2 matches 8 bases. Losses at the gene ends were 5 bases for V and 3 bases for J; bases not matched to a gene: 9. The V gene's germline CDR1 is SGHVS and CDR2 FNYEAQ. This CDR3 comprises 15 residues. The CDR3 coding sequence is TGTGCCAGCAGCCTATCGCCGGGACTAGTCTACGAGCAGTACTTC. Translating it yields CASSLSPGLVYEQYF. The full variable domain, rest sourced from reference TRBV7-6 and TRBJ2-7, is GAGVSQSPRYKVTKRGQDVALRCDPISGHVSLYWYRQALGQGPEFLTYFNYEAQQDKSGLPNDRFSAERPEGSISTLTIQRTEQRDSAMYRCASSLSPGLVYEQYFGPGTRLTVT.

This clone turned up a few times. The chain is built from TRBV15 and TRBJ1-2, with D unresolved. The V gene's germline CDR1 is LNHNV and CDR2 YYDKDF (reference sequence). CDR3 length equals 14 residues. V shed 5 bases and J shed 4 bases, with 14 bases lying between them. This CDR3 reads CATSRSPVFYGYTF. The CDR3 DNA reads as TGTGCCACCAGCCGAAGCCCCGTTTTCTATGGCTACACCTTC.

The chain combines TRBV7-7 with TRBJ2-7; D gene ambiguous. The CDR3 sequence is 15 residues long. Trimming took 2 bases from V and 3 from J, leaving 14 bases between them. Germline V CDR1 and CDR2: SSHAT, FNYEAQ (reference sequence). This CDR3 reads CASSLKVGTYYEQYF. In nucleotides, the CDR3 is TGTGCCAGCAGCTTAAAGGTGGGAACCTACTACGAGCAGTACTTC.